The sequence of this T cell receptor (beta chain) was determined in a study of blood T cells in healthy people across ages. The individuals who served as donors were healthy Caucasians living in Russia, aged roughly 6 to 90. Study results and limitations: A roughly linear fall in TCR beta diversity per million T cells was seen with increasing age. Greater diversity and more naive CD4+ cells were seen in long-lived donors than in aged donors.

Germline CDR1 and CDR2: SQVTM and ANQGSEA. V lost 4 bases and J 0 bases, leaving 10 bases between the germline ends. The CDR3 length is 14 residues. This clonotype has more than one count but fewer than ten. Its antigen is still unknown. A J-beta primer mix and a sample-barcoded 5' primer were used in a second PCR of roughly 6 to 12 cycles. TCRdb re-derived calls from the 5' RACE reads in MiXCR, one entry per CDR3 protein. The table includes more than 1,400,000 distinct CDR3 sequences, 42% detected once. The rearrangement uses TRBV29-1 and TRBJ1-3; maybe TRBD1 (5 bases). This receptor was taken from a woman aged 18-29 years in good health. The specimen was blood. The CDR3 sequence: CSVGTGGSGNTIYF. The CDR3 nucleotides are TGCAGCGTTGGGACCGGGGGCTCTGGAAACACCATATATTTT. Full variable domain (remainder filled in from reference TRBV29-1 and TRBJ1-3): SAVISQKPSRDICQRGTSLTIQCQVDSQVTMMFWYRQQPGQSLTLIATANQGSEATYESGFVIDKFPISRPNLTFSTLTVSNMSPEDSSIYLCSVGTGGSGNTIYFGEGSWLTVV.